What follows are 5 T cell receptor beta chains derived from one specimen sequenced in a study of blood T cell repertoires in COVID-19. Profiled with immunoSEQ multiplex PCR; TCRdb holds only in-frame clones, not every one. The data show about 310,000 clones, about nine tenths seen once. Sequenced material: PBMCs or T cells enriched from blood (not recorded which). The source of these receptors is a man between 60 and 75 years old who had recovered from COVID-19.

The chain has TRBV23-1 and TRBJ1-4; 8 bases agree with TRBD1. TRBV23-1 is labeled an ORF, and its function is uncertain. The CDR3 totals 17 residues. Trimming removed 4 bases from V and 9 bases from J; junction bases left unmatched: 16. CDR3: CASSPSRTGSDEKKLFF. CDR3 DNA: TGCGCCAGCAGTCCCTCCCGGACAGGGAGTGACGAGAAAAAACTGTTTTTT.

The chain combines TRBV7-2 with TRBJ1-2; perhaps TRBD1 as D (6 bases). The CDR3 is made up of 16 amino acids. Trimming cost V 1 base and J 0 bases, with 12 bases left between them. The V gene's germline CDR1 is SGHTA and CDR2 FQGNSA. The CDR3: CASSLVTGAPNYGYTF. The DNA for the CDR3 is TGTGCCAGCAGCTTAGTGACAGGCGCCCCTAACTATGGCTACACCTTC.

V is TRBV6-1 and J is TRBJ2-5, with D possibly being TRBD1 (6 bases). This CDR3 has 15 residues. V lost 3 bases and J 2 bases, leaving 13 bases between the germline ends. The germline V gene has CDR1 MNHNS and CDR2 SASEGT. The CDR3 bases are TGTGCCAGCAGTGATTCCCAGGGGACACAAGAGACCCAGTACTTC. Amino acids: CASSDSQGTQETQYF.

This sequence joins TRBV24-1 and TRBJ2-1; the D gene is possibly TRBD2 (6 bases). The CDR3 length is 13 residues. CDR1 is KGHDR, CDR2 SFDVKD, per germline. Deletions cut 7 bases from V and 7 bases from J, with 13 bases between. The CDR3: CATRALAGNEQFF. In DNA form, the CDR3 reads TGTGCCACCAGGGCTCTGGCGGGGAATGAGCAGTTCTTC.

The chain combines TRBV7-9 with TRBJ2-3; D unresolved. This CDR3 is 19 amino acids long. Germline V gene lookup returns CDR1 SEHNR and CDR2 FQNEAQ (reference sequence). Trimming cost V 3 bases and J 2 bases, with 24 bases left between them. The CDR3 is CASSFPATITLPFTDTQYF. The CDR3 DNA is TGTGCCAGCAGCTTCCCAGCTACTATCACGCTTCCTTTCACAGATACGCAGTATTTT.